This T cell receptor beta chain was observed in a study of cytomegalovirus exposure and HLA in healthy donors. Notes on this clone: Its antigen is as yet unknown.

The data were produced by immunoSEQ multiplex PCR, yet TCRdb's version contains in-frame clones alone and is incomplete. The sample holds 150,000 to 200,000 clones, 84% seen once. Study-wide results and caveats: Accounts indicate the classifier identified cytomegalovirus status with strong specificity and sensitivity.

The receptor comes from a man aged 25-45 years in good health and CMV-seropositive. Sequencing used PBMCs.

The CDR3 nucleotides read TGTGCCAGCAGCCCCGGACAGGGGGGAGGTGGAAACACCATATATTTT. It is translated as CASSPGQGGGGNTIYF. The V and J genes are TRBV27 and TRBJ1-3; TRBD1 aligns across 10 bases. CDR1 MNHEY and CDR2 SMNVEV come from the germline V gene (reference sequence). The CDR3 has 16 amino acids. The J segment lost 3 bases and the V segment lost 6 bases, leaving 8 bases of the junction unmatched.